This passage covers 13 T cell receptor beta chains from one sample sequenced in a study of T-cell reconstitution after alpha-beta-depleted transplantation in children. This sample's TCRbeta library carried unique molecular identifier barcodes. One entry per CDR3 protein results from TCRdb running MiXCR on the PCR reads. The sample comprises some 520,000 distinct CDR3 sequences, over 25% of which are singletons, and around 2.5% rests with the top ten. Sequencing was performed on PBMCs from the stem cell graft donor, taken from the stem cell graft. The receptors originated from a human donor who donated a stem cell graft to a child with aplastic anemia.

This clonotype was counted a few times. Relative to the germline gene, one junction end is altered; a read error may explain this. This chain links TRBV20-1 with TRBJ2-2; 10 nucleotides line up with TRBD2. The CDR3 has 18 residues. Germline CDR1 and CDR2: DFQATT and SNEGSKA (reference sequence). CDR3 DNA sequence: TGCAGTGTTAGAAAGGGCGTCCCTAGCGGGAGAGATACCGGGGAGCTGTTTTTT. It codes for CSVRKGVPSGRDTGELFF.

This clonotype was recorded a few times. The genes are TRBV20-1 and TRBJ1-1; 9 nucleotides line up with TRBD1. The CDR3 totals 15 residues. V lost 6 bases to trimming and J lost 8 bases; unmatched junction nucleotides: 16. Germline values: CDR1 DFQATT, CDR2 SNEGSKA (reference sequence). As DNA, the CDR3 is TGCAGTGCCACCCGGGACAGGGCGATCACGACGGAAGCTTTCTTT. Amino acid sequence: CSATRDRAITTEAFF.

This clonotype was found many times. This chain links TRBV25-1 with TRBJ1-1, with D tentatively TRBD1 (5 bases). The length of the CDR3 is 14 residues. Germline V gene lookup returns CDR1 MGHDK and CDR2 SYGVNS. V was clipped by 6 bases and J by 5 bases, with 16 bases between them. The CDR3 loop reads CASSHPEGMTEAFF. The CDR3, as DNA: TGTGCCAGCAGCCACCCGGAGGGGATGACTGAAGCTTTCTTT.

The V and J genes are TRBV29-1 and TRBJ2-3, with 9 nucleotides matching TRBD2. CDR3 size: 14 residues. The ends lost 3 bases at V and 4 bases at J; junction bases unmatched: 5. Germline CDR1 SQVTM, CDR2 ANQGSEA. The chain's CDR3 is CSVDTREGPDTQYF. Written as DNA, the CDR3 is TGCAGCGTTGACACGCGGGAGGGGCCAGATACGCAGTATTTT.

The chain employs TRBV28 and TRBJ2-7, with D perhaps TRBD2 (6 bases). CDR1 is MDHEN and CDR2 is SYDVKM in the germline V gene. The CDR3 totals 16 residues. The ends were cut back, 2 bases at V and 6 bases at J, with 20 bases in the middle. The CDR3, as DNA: TGTGCCAGCAGTTTAAGTGTGGGGGGTCAAATACGCGAGCAGTACTTC. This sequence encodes CASSLSVGGQIREQYF.

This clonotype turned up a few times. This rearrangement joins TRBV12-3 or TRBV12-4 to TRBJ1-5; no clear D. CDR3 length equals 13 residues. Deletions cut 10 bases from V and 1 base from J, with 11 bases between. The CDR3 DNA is TGTGCCACCCGATCGGGGAGCAATCAGCCCCAGCATTTT. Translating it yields CATRSGSNQPQHF.

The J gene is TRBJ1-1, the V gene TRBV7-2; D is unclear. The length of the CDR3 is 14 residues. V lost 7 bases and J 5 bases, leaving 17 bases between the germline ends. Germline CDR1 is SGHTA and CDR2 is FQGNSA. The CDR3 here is CASIQPGKRTEAFF. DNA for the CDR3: TGTGCCAGCATCCAACCGGGGAAGCGGACTGAAGCTTTCTTT.

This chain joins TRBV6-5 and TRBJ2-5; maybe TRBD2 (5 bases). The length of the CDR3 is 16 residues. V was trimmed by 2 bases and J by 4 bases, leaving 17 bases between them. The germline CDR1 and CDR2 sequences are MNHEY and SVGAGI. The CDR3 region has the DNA TGTGCCAGCAGTTACGGGGTCGGGGTTCTTTCAGAGACCCAGTACTTC. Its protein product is CASSYGVGVLSETQYF.

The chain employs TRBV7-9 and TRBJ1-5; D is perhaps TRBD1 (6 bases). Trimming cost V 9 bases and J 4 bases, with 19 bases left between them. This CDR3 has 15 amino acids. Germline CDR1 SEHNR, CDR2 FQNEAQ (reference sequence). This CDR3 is CARCKTGEGNQPQHF. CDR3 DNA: TGTGCCAGGTGTAAGACAGGTGAAGGAAATCAGCCCCAGCATTTT.

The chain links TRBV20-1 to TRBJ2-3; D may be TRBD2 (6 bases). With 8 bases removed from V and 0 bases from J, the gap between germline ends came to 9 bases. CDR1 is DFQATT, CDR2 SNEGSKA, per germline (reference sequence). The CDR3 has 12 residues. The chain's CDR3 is CSTGTSTDTQYF. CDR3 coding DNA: TGCAGTACCGGGACTAGCACAGATACGCAGTATTTT.

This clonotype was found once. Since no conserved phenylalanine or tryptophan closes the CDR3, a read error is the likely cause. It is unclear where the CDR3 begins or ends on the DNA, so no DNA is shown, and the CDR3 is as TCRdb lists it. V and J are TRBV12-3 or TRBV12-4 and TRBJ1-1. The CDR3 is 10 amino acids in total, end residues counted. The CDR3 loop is CASSFMGLAY.

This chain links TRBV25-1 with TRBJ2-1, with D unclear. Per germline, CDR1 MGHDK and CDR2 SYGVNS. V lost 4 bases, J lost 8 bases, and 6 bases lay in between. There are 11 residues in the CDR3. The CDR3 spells CASSVWHEQFF. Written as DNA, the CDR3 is TGTGCCAGCAGTGTGTGGCATGAGCAGTTCTTC.

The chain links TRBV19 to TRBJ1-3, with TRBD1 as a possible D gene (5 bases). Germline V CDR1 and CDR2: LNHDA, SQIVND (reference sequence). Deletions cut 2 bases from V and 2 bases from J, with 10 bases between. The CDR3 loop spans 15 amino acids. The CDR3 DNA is TGTGCCAGTAGTATATTCGGGGGACCTGGAAACACCATATATTTT. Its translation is CASSIFGGPGNTIYF.